This TCR beta chain was retrieved from a study of cytomegalovirus exposure and HLA in healthy donors. Trimming removed 2 bases at V and 8 bases at J, with 6 bases between. The CDR3 runs 11 residues. Per germline, CDR1 MNHEY and CDR2 SVGAGI. The PCR was carried out with 60 Vbeta primers and 13 Jbeta primers. The data were produced by immunoSEQ multiplex PCR, yet TCRdb's version contains in-frame clones alone and is incomplete. The sample lists approximately 100,000 clones, more than 75% seen once, with roughly an eighth in the top ten. Points from the study as a whole: A later analysis reported that several of the most significant clusters appeared to be linked to common viral pathogens, among them Epstein-Barr virus.

Comments on this clone: Its target is unknown. The same CDR3 also results from other DNA sequences found in this sample.

The rearrangement links TRBV6-5 to TRBJ1-2; tentative D call: TRBD1 (5 bases). The sequence was obtained from a woman between 40 and 55 years old in good health and CMV-seropositive. The sample consisted of PBMCs. CDR3 nucleotides: TGTGCCAGCAGTTACAGGGGCGGCTACACCTTC. Protein product: CASSYRGGYTF.